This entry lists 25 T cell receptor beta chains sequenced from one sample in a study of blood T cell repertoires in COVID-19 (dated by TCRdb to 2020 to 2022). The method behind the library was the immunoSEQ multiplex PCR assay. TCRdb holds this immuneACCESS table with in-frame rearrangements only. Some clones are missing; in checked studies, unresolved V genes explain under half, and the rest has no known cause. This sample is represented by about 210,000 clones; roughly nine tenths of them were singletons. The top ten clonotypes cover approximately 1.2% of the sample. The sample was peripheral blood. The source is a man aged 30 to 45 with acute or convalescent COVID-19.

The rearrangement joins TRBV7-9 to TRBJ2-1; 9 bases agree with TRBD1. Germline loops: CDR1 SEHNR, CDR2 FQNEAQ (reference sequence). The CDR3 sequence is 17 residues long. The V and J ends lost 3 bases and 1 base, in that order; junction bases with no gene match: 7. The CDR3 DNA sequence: TGTGCCAGCAGCTTTAGGGACAGGGATAATTCCTACAATGAGCAGTTCTTC. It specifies CASSFRDRDNSYNEQFF.

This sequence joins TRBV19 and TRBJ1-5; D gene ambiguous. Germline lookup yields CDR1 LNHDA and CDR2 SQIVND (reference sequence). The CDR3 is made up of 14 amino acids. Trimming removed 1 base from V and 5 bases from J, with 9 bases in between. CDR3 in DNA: TGTGCCAGTAGTATAGGCAGGCATGATCAGCCCCAGCATTTT. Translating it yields CASSIGRHDQPQHF.

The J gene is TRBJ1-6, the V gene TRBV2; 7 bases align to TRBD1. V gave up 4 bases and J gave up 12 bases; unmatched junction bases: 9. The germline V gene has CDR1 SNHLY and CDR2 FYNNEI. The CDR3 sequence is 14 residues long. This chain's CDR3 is CASSGQGPGKPLHF. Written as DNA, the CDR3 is TGTGCCAGCAGTGGACAGGGCCCTGGGAAACCCCTCCACTTT.

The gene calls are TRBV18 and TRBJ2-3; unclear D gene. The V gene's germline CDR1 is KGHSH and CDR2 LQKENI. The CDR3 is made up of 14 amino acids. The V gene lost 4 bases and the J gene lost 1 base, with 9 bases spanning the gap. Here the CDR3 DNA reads TGTGCCAGCTCACAGAGGTTGGGCACAGATACGCAGTATTTT. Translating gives CASSQRLGTDTQYF.

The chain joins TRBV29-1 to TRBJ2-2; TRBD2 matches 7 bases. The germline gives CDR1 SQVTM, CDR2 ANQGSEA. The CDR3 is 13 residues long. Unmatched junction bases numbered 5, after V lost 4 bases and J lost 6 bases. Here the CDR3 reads CSVARGVPGELFF. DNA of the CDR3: TGCAGCGTTGCCCGGGGGGTCCCCGGGGAGCTGTTTTTT.

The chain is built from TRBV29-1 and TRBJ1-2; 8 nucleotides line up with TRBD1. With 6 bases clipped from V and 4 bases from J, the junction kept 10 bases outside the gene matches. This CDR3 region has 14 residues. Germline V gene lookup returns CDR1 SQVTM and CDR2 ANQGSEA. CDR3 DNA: TGCAGCGTCTCAATTGGACAGGGAACCTATGGCTACACCTTC. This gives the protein CSVSIGQGTYGYTF.

The DNA of the CDR3 is TGTGCCACCACCCGGGACAGGGGATACAATGAGCAGTTCTTC. Translation gives CATTRDRGYNEQFF. The gene calls are TRBV15 and TRBJ2-1; 10 nucleotides agree with TRBD1. J lost 4 bases, V lost 7 bases, and 4 bases had no gene match. Per the germline V gene, CDR1 is LNHNV and CDR2 is YYDKDF (reference sequence). CDR3 length equals 14 residues. Based on the CDR3 plus reference TRBV15 and TRBJ2-1, the full variable domain is DAMVIQNPRYQVTQFGKPVTLSCSQTLNHNVMYWYQQKSSQAPKLLFHYYDKDFNNEADTPDNFQSRRPNTSFCFLDIRSPGLGDTAMYLCATTRDRGYNEQFFGPGTRLTVL.

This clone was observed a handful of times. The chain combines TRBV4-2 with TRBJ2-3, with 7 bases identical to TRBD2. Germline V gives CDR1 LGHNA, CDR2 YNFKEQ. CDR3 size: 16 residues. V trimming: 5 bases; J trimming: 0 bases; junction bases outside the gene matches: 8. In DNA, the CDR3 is TGTGCCAGCAGCTTCACGGGGGGAGCTAGCACAGATACGCAGTATTTT. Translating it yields CASSFTGGASTDTQYF.

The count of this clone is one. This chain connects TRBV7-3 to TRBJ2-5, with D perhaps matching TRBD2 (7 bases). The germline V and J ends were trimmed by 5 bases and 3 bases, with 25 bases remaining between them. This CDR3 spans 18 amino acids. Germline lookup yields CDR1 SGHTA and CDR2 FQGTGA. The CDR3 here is CASSPRRGGLGVEETQYF. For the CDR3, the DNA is TGTGCCAGCAGCCCCCGGAGGGGGGGCTTGGGGGTCGAAGAGACCCAGTACTTC.

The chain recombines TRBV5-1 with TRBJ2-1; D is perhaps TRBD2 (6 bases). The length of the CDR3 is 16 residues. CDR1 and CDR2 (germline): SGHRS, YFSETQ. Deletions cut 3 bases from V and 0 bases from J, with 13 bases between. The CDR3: CASSWGGTSSYNEQFF. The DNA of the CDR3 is TGCGCCAGCAGCTGGGGCGGGACCAGCTCCTACAATGAGCAGTTCTTC.

CDR3 DNA sequence: TGTGCCAGCAGTCCCGGGAATTACAATGAGCAGTTCTTC. Encoded protein: CASSPGNYNEQFF. The genes are TRBV12-3 or TRBV12-4 and TRBJ2-1; D perhaps matches TRBD2 (5 bases). V was trimmed by 5 bases and J by 4 bases, leaving 9 bases between them. There are 13 residues in the CDR3.

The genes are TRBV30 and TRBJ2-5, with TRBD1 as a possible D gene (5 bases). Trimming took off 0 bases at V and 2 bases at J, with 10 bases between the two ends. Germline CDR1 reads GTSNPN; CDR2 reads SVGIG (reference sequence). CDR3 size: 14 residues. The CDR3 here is CAWSVWGPQETQYF. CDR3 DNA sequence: TGTGCCTGGAGTGTATGGGGCCCACAAGAGACCCAGTACTTC. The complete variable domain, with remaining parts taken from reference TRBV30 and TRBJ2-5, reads SQTIHQWPATLVQPVGSPLSLECTVEGTSNPNLYWYRQAAGRGLQLLFYSVGIGQISSEVPQNLSASRPQDRQFILSSKKLLLSDSGFYLCAWSVWGPQETQYFGPGTRLLVL.

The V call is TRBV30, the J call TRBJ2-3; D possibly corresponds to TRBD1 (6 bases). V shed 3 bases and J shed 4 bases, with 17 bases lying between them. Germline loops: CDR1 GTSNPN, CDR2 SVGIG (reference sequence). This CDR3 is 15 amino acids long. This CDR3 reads CAWSPGTRGADTQYF. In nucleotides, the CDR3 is TGTGCCTGGAGCCCGGGGACAAGGGGCGCAGATACGCAGTATTTT.

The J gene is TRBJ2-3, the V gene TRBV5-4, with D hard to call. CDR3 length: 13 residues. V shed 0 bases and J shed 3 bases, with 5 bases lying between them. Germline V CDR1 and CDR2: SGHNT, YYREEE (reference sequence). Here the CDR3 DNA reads TGTGCCAGCAGCTTGGAGCCAACAGATACGCAGTATTTT. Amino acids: CASSLEPTDTQYF.

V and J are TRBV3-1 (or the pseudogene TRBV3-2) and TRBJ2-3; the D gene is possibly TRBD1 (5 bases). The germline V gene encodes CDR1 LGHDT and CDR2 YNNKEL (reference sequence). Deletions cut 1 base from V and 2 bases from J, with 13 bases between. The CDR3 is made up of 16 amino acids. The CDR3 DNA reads TGTGCCAGCAGCCAAGTGTGGGGCAGATCCACAGATACGCAGTATTTT. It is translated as CASSQVWGRSTDTQYF.

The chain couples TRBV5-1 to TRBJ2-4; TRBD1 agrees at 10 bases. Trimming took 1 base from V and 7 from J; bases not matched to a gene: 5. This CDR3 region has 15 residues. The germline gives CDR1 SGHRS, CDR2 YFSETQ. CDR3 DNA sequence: TGCGCCAGCAGCTTGTCCGGGACAGGGGTGAACATTCAGTACTTC. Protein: CASSLSGTGVNIQYF.

The chain's CDR3 is CASSEALAGADTQYF. CDR3 in DNA: TGTGCCAGCAGTGAAGCGCTAGCGGGAGCAGATACGCAGTATTTT. The chain joins TRBV2 to TRBJ2-3, with 10 bases aligning to TRBD2. The CDR3 loop spans 15 amino acids. Germline CDR1 reads SNHLY; CDR2 reads FYNNEI. V dropped 0 bases and J dropped 4; count of bases not matched to a gene: 1.

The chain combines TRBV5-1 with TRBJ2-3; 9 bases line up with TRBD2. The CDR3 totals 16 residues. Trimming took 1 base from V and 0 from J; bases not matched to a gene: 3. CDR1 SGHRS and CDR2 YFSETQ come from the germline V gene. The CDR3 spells CASSLSGLASTDTQYF. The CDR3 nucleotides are TGCGCCAGCAGCTTGTCGGGACTAGCTAGCACAGATACGCAGTATTTT.

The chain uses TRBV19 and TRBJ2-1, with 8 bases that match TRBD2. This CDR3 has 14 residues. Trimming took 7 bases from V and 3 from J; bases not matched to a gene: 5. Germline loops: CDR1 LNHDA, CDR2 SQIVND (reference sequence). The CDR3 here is CASNGGAFYNEQFF. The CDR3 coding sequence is TGTGCCAGTAACGGGGGGGCCTTCTACAATGAGCAGTTCTTC.

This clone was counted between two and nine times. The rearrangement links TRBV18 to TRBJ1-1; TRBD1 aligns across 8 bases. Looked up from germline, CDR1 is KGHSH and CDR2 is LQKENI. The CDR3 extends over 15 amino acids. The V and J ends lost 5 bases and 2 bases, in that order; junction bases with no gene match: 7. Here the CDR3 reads CASSFLTGDNTEAFF. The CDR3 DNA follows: TGTGCCAGCTCATTCTTGACAGGGGACAACACTGAAGCTTTCTTT.

CDR3 DNA: TGCGCCAGCACTAAGACTGCGGCTATTCAGTACTTC. Its protein product is CASTKTAAIQYF. This chain uses TRBV10-2 with TRBJ2-4; D not certain. V was shortened by 7 bases and J by 10 bases, with 14 bases between the two germline ends. Looked up from germline, CDR1 is WSHSY and CDR2 is SAAADI. The length of the CDR3 is 12 residues.

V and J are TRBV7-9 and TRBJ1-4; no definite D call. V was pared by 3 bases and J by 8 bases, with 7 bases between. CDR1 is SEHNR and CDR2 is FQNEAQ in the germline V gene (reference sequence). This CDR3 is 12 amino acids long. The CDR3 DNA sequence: TGTGCCAGCAGCTTCCTGGGCGAAAAACTGTTTTTT. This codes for CASSFLGEKLFF.

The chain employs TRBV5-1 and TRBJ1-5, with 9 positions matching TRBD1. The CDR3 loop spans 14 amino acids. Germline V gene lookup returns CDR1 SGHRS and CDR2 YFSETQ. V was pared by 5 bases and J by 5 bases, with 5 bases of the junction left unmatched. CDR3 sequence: CASRGTGIHQPQHF. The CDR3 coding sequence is TGCGCCAGCAGGGGGACAGGGATTCATCAGCCCCAGCATTTT.

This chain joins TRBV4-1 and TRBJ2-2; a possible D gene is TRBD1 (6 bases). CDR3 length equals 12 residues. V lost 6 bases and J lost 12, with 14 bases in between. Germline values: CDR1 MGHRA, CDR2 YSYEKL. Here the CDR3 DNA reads TGCGCCAGCAGTCCTCCAGGGGACAAGCTGTTTTTT. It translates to CASSPPGDKLFF.

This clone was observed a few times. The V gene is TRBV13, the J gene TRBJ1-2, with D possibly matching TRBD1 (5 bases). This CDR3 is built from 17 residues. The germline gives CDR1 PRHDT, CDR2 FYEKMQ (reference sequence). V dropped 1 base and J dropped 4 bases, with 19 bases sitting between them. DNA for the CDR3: TGTGCCAGCAGCTTAGTGGGAGGGGCAGGCGGTAGCTATGGCTACACCTTC. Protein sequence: CASSLVGGAGGSYGYTF.